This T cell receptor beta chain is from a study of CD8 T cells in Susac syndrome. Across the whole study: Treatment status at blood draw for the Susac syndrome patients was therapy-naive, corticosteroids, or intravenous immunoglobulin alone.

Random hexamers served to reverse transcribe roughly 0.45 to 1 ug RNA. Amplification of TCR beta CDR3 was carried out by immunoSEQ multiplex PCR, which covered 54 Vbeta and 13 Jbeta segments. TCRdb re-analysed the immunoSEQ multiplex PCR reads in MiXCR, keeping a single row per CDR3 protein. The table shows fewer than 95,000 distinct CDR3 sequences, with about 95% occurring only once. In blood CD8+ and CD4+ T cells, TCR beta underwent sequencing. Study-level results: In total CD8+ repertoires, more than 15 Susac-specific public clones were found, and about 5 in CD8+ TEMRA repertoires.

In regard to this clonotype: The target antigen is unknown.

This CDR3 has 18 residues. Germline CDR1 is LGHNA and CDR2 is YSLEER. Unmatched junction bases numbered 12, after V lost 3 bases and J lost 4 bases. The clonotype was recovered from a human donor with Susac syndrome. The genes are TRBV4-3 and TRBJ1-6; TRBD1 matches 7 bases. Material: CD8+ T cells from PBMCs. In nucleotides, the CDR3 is TGCGCCAGCAGCCAGAAGGGCAGGGACAGCAGTTATAATTCACCCCTCCACTTT. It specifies CASSQKGRDSSYNSPLHF.